The clone carrying this T cell receptor (beta chain) has a handful of counts. Treatment of the sample: oral pan-JAK inhibitor, 5-10 mg twice daily. This specimen belongs to a study of CD8+ T cells in alopecia areata. Extracted RNA was reverse transcribed into cDNA, the sequencing template. Generated by immunoSEQ multiplex PCR, the TCRdb table keeps only in-frame clones and is missing some. The sample shows 150,000 to 250,000 clones, 60% of them seen only once. The CDR3 length is 11 residues. Germline V gene data show CDR1 as SNHLY and CDR2 as FYNNEI. V was trimmed by 6 bases and J by 3 bases, leaving 2 bases between them.

The clonotype was recovered from a human donor with alopecia areata. The starting material was CD4+ T cells sorted from blood, obtained at week 4, from a patient treated with tofacitinib. The rearrangement uses TRBV2 and TRBJ2-2; D remains unclear. The CDR3 DNA follows: TGTGCCAGCAGATACACCGGGGAGCTGTTTTTT. It translates to CASRYTGELFF.